This T cell receptor (beta chain) stems from a study of blood T cells in healthy people across ages. Whole-study context: With template switching, about one barcoded beta molecule was captured per two T cells. Whole-study findings and limits: When set beside aged donors, long-lived donors presented more naive CD4+ cells and higher diversity. The recorded TCR beta diversity per million T cells decreased in a roughly linear manner with age.

Germline V CDR1 and CDR2: KGHSH, LQKENI. Trimming stripped 0 bases from V and 6 bases from J, with 4 bases between. The CDR3 loop spans 12 amino acids. Each donor was a healthy Caucasian individual from Russia, aged roughly 6 to 100. Concerning this clonotype: Its antigen is currently unknown.

Using a J-beta primer mix together with a sample-barcoded 5' primer, a second PCR was run for 7 to 11 cycles. TCRdb re-called the 5' RACE reads through MiXCR, storing one row per CDR3 protein. The sample has about 1,800,000 distinct CDR3 sequences, about 30% seen once. The sequence came from a woman aged 30 to 39 in good health. Sequenced input: blood. V is TRBV18 and J is TRBJ2-3; no clear D gene. The CDR3, as DNA: TGTGCCAGCTCACCACCGTGTGATACGCAGTATTTT. It specifies CASSPPCDTQYF.